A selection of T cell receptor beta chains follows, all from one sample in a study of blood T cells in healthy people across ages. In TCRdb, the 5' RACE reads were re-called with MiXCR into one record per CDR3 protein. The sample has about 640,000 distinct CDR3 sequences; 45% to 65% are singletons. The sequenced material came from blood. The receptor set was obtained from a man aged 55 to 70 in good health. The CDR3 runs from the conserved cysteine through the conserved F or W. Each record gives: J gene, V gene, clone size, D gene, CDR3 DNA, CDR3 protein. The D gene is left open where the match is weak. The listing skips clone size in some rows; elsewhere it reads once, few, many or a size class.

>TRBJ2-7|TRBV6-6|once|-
TGTGCCAGCAGCGGACCGGGGGCAGGAGACTACGAGCAGTACTTC
CASSGPGAGDYEQYF
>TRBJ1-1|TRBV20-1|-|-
TGCAGTGCTAGACCGGGACAACACACTGAAGCTTTCTTT
CSARPGQHTEAFF
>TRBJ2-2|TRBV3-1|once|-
TGTGCCAGCAGCCAAGTTGCTGGCCGCCGGGCCGGGGAGCTGTTTTTT
CASSQVAGRRAGELFF
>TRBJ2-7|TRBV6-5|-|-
TGTGCCAGCAGTTACGGTCCGGATAGCTCCTACGAGCAGTACTTC
CASSYGPDSSYEQYF
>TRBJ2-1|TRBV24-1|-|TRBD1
TGTGCCACCAGTGCCCTGGGACAGGGCTCGGATGAGCAGTTCTTC
CATSALGQGSDEQFF
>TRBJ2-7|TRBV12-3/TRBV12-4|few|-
TGTGCCAGCAGCCCCTACTTTTCCTCCTACGAGCAGTACTTC
CASSPYFSSYEQYF
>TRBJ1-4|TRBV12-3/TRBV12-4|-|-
TGTGCCAGCACCACCGGGGACCGTAATGAAAAACTGTTTTTT
CASTTGDRNEKLFF
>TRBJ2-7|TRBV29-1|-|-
TGCAGCGGTGATTCGGGGTACGAGCAGTACTTC
CSGDSGYEQYF
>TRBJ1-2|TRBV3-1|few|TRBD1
TGTGCCAGCAGCCCTCCGGGACAGGAAGCTAACTATGGCTACACCTTC
CASSPPGQEANYGYTF
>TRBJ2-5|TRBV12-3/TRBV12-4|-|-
TGTGCCAGCAGTTGGGGGTCGAGGGAGACCCAGTACTTC
CASSWGSRETQYF
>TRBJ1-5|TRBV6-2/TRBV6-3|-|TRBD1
TGTGCCAGCAGTCACGGGACAGGGGATCAGCCCCAGCATTTT
CASSHGTGDQPQHF
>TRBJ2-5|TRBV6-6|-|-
TGTGCCACGCAAGACACAGGGAGGGGGGAGACCCAGTACTTC
CATQDTGRGETQYF
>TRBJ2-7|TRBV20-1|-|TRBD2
TGCAGTGCTAGGGGCGGGGGGGCCTACAATGAGCAGTACTTC
CSARGGGAYNEQYF
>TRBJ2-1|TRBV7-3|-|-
TGTGCCAGCAGCTTATCGTCCGGGGAGCAGTTCTTC
CASSLSSGEQFF
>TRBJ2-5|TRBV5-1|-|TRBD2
TGCGCCAGCAGCCTAAGACTAGCGGGGGAAGGAGAGCAGTACTTC
CASSLRLAGEGEQYF
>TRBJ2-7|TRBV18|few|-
TGTGCCAGCTCGACGGGGGCCTCCTACGAGCAGTACTTC
CASSTGASYEQYF
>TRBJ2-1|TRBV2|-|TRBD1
TGTGCCAGCAGGCTGGAGCCGGGGACAGGGGGCAATGAGCAGTTCTTC
CASRLEPGTGGNEQFF
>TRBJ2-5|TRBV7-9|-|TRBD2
TGTGCCAGCAGCCCCGAGCGGGGGGGTGCTTGGGGTGAGCAGTACTTC
CASSPERGGAWGEQYF
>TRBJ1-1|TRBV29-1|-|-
TGCAGCGCCACCGTTACGAACACTGAAGCTTTCTTT
CSATVTNTEAFF
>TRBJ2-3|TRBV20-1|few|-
TGCAGTGCTAGAGATCACGGGACTGCCCGGGGAGATACGCAGTATTTT
CSARDHGTARGDTQYF
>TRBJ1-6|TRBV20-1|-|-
TGCAGTGCTAGGCACAGCTCCTATAATTCACCCCTCCACTTT
CSARHSSYNSPLHF
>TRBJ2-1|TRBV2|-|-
TGTGCCAGCAAAAGGGGCGGGACTTTGTCCTACAATGAGCAGTTCTTC
CASKRGGTLSYNEQFF
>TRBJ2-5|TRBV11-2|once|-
TGTGCCAGCAGCTTACAAGGGATGGCCAGCCAAGAGACCCAGTACTTC
CASSLQGMASQETQYF
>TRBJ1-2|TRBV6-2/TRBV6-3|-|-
TGTGCCAGCAGTCGAACTTCTGGGGCTAAAGCTAACTATGGCTACACCTTC
CASSRTSGAKANYGYTF
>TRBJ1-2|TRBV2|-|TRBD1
TGTGCCAGCAACGAACAGGGGAGAGGTGGCTACACCTTC
CASNEQGRGGYTF
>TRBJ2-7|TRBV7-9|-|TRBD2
TGTGCCAGCAGCTTAGAAGCGGGGGGAACCTACGAGCAGTACTTC
CASSLEAGGTYEQYF
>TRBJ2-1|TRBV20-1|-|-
TGCAGTGCTAGCGACAGCCACAATGAGCAGTTCTTC
CSASDSHNEQFF
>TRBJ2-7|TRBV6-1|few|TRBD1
TGTGCCAGCAGCTTACCGGACAGGGGAGCCTACGAGCAGTACTTC
CASSLPDRGAYEQYF
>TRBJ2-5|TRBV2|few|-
TGTGCCAGCAGCCCCCTCGGCCCTAGTGAACGGTACTTC
CASSPLGPSERYF
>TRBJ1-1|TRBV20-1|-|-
TGCAGTGCTAGAGGGGGTGGGGGGAACACTGAAGCTTTCTTT
CSARGGGGNTEAFF
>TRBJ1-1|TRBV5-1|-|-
TGCGCCAGCAGCCGGGGGGGCAGCTTCACTGAAGCTTTCTTT
CASSRGGSFTEAFF
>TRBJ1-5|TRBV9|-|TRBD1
TGTGCCAGCAGCTCAAGCGACAGGGAAAAGCCCCAGCATTTT
CASSSSDREKPQHF
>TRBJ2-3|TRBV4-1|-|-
TGCGCCAGCAGCCAAGATAAAGGCAGGGGCACAGATACGCAGTATTTT
CASSQDKGRGTDTQYF
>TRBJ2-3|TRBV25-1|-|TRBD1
TGTGCCAGCAGTAAGACAGGGGGAGGCACAGATACGCAGTATTTT
CASSKTGGGTDTQYF
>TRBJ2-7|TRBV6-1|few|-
TGTGCCAGCAGTGATACAGGATGGGTTGGCTACGAGCAGTACTTC
CASSDTGWVGYEQYF
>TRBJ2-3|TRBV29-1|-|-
TGCAGCGTTGATGGTATCGCGGGGGCCTTCACAGATACGCAGTATTTT
CSVDGIAGAFTDTQYF
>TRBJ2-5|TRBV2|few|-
TGTGCCAGCATGATCCAGACCCAGTACTTC
CASMIQTQYF
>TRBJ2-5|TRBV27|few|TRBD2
TGTGCCAGCAGTTTAGGCCTAGCGGCGAAAGAGACCCAGTACTTC
CASSLGLAAKETQYF
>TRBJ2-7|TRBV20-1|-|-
TGCAGTGTCCGTGACTACAATGAGCAGTACTTC
CSVRDYNEQYF
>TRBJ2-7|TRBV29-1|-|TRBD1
TGCAGCGACTCCCGACAGGGGGTTCACGAGCAGTACTTC
CSDSRQGVHEQYF
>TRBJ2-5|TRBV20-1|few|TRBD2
TGCAGTGCTCCCCCCGGGGCTAGCGGGGGGGAGACCCAGTACTTC
CSAPPGASGGETQYF
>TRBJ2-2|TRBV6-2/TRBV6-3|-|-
TGTGCCAGCAGGCAGGGCATCACCGGGGAGCTGTTTTTT
CASRQGITGELFF
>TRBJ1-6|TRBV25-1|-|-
TGTGCCAGCAGTGAATATCGCAATTCACCCCTCCACTTT
CASSEYRNSPLHF
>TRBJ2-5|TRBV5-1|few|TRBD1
TGCGCCAGCAGCTTGGACCGGGACAGGGGTAGGGAGCAGTACTTC
CASSLDRDRGREQYF
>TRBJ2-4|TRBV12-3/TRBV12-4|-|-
TGTGCCAGCAGTTTTACTGTAGCCAAAAACATTCAGTACTTC
CASSFTVAKNIQYF
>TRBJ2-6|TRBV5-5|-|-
TGTGCCAGCAACTTGGTTCAGGGGCGCCCCTCTGGGGCCAACGTCCTGACTTTC
CASNLVQGRPSGANVLTF
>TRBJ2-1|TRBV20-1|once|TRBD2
TGCAGTGCTAGGGCGGGGGGTAACAATGAGCAGTTCTTC
CSARAGGNNEQFF
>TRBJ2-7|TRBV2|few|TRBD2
TGTGCCAGCACTAAAGGACTAGCCAACGAGCAGTACTTC
CASTKGLANEQYF
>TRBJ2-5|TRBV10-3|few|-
TGTGCCATCACGGACGCACAAGAGACCCAGTACTTC
CAITDAQETQYF
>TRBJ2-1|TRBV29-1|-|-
TGCAGCGTAGCCTTGACGGACACTCGGAAATACAATGAGCAGTTCTTC
CSVALTDTRKYNEQFF
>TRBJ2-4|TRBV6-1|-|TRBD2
TGTGCCAGCAGTGAAGGGGGAGGGGAGTACTTC
CASSEGGGEYF
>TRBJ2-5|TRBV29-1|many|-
TGCAGCGTTGAGACGTACGGGCAGACCCAGTACTTC
CSVETYGQTQYF
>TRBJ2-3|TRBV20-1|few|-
TGCAGTGCCAAGGAGTTGGTAGCAGATACGCAGTATTTT
CSAKELVADTQYF
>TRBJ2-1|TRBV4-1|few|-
TGCGCCAGCAGCCAAGATCCGGCAGGGTCGTACAATGAGCAGTTCTTC
CASSQDPAGSYNEQFF